This T cell receptor (beta chain) was captured in a study of Graves' ophthalmopathy and Graves' hyperthyroidism. Turning to the study itself: Sampling took place at initial diagnosis, with peripheral blood obtained before any treatment.

From germline, CDR1 is MGHRA and CDR2 YSYEKL. V lost 4 bases to trimming and J lost 7 bases, with 17 bases between them. This CDR3 contains 14 residues. The table lists this clonotype with a few counts. Certain patients, namely those with other autoimmune diseases, uncontrolled infections, pregnancy or lactation, were excluded. The sequenced template was RNA, covering the TCR beta CDR3 region. HTBI primers were employed in first-round RT-PCR, then a second-round multiplex PCR followed. TCRdb reanalysed the multiplex PCR reads using MiXCR and keeps one entry per CDR3 protein. The profile shows roughly 480,000 distinct CDR3 sequences, roughly an eighth of them singletons.

The TCR sequence derives from a woman aged 30 to 39 with Graves' ophthalmopathy. This rearrangement joins TRBV4-1 to TRBJ2-7; perhaps D is TRBD1 or TRBD2 (5 bases each). The sequenced sample consisted of blood. The CDR3 sequence is CASSPPGRDKEQYF. In nucleotides, the CDR3 is TGCGCCAGCAGCCCGCCGGGACGCGATAAGGAGCAGTACTTC.